The clone carrying this TCR beta chain was detected a few times. What it recognizes is unknown. This sample was included in a study of human T cells and chemical hapten exposure. The overall study: The patients, most of them female, presented with alopecia areata, totalis or universalis.

Via MiXCR, TCRdb re-called the RACE reads, giving one row per CDR3 protein. The sample has approximately 260,000 distinct CDR3 sequences; just under 8% are singletons. As for time point: pre-sensitization, week 0. The treatment: therapeutic diphenylcyclopropenone sensitization with weekly scalp DPC. The ends were cut back, 0 bases at V and 0 bases at J, with 6 bases in the middle. The CDR3 runs to 14 residues. Study-wide results and caveats: There was no change with DPC sensitization in TCRs above 1 in 1000 frequency. Controls formed significantly fewer large CDR3 similarity clusters than expanded TCRs did.

J is TRBJ2-7 and V is TRBV12-3 or TRBV12-4, with D tentatively TRBD1 (5 bases). The material sequenced was whole blood, taken in connection with sensitization to the hapten diphenylcyclopropenone (DPC). This receptor was identified in a man in his late teens or twenties with alopecia areata. Some clones in this sample may be carry-over from other donors' samples. In nucleotides, the CDR3 is TGTGCCAGCAGTTTAGCTGGACACTCCTACGAGCAGTACGTC. It is translated as CASSLAGHSYEQYV.